This is a list of T cell receptor beta chains from one sample in a study of post-analysis software for immune sequencing data. TCRdb reprocessed the PCR reads with MiXCR, giving one entry per CDR3 protein. Of 750,000 to 950,000 distinct CDR3 sequences listed, about half are singletons. Material: blood. These TCRs come from a girl aged 5-17 years with multiple sclerosis. The CDR3 runs from the conserved cysteine through the conserved F or W. The D gene is left open where the match is weak. Rows may omit the clone size; those that give it use once, few, many or a size class.

D: NA; size: many; J: TRBJ2-7; V: TRBV10-2; DNA: TGCGCCAGCAGTGCGGGCGGTACCTACGAGCAGTACTTC; CDR3: CASSAGGTYEQYF
D: TRBD2; size: NA; J: TRBJ2-7; V: TRBV28; DNA: TGTGCCAGCAGTTTCTCACTAGCGCACGAGCAGTACTTC; CDR3: CASSFSLAHEQYF
D: TRBD2; size: NA; J: TRBJ2-1; V: TRBV5-6; DNA: TGTGCCAGCAGTTCTAGCGGGAAAGAGACCCAGTTCTTC; CDR3: CASSSSGKETQFF
D: TRBD2; size: NA; J: TRBJ2-3; V: TRBV10-3; DNA: TGTGCCATCAGTAGGGTGACGGGAGGAGGTTTTGAAGACGATACGCAGTATTTT; CDR3: CAISRVTGGGFEDDTQYF
D: TRBD2; size: few; J: TRBJ2-7; V: TRBV29-1; DNA: TGCAGCGTTGAAGATCGGGTAGCGGGGGGGCTCTACGAGCAGTACTTC; CDR3: CSVEDRVAGGLYEQYF
D: NA; size: once; J: TRBJ2-7; V: TRBV9; DNA: TGTGCCAGCAGCGTAGAGCCAGACTACGAGCAGTACTTC; CDR3: CASSVEPDYEQYF
D: NA; size: few; J: TRBJ2-1; V: TRBV20-1; DNA: TGCAGTGCCCCGGACGGCCGTTCCTACAATGAGCAGTTCTTC; CDR3: CSAPDGRSYNEQFF
D: TRBD2; size: NA; J: TRBJ2-7; V: TRBV4-2; DNA: TGTGCCAGCAGCCATGGTAGCGGGAACTACGAGCAGTACTTC; CDR3: CASSHGSGNYEQYF
D: NA; size: few; J: TRBJ2-7; V: TRBV20-1; DNA: TGCAGTGCTCCGGACAGAGGTACCCCCCTCTCCTACGAGCAGTACTTC; CDR3: CSAPDRGTPLSYEQYF
D: TRBD1; size: NA; J: TRBJ1-2; V: TRBV7-6; DNA: TGTGCCAGCACCAGCCCCGGACAGGGGTTTGGCTACACCTTC; CDR3: CASTSPGQGFGYTF
D: NA; size: NA; J: TRBJ2-3; V: TRBV10-3; DNA: TGTGCCATCAGTGCCGGATCAGGGTATGGCACAGATACGCCGTATTTT; CDR3: CAISAGSGYGTDTPYF
D: NA; size: NA; J: TRBJ2-7; V: TRBV5-1; DNA: TGCGCCAGCAGCTTGGCAGACACGTTTACCTACGAGCAGTACTTC; CDR3: CASSLADTFTYEQYF
D: NA; size: NA; J: TRBJ1-2; V: TRBV7-9; DNA: TGTGCCAGCAGCCCGGACCTTTTTATGGGGGGCTACACCTTC; CDR3: CASSPDLFMGGYTF
D: NA; size: few; J: TRBJ1-2; V: TRBV20-1; DNA: TGCAGTGTTGGTGTCGGGAATGGCTACACCTTC; CDR3: CSVGVGNGYTF
D: NA; size: NA; J: TRBJ1-2; V: TRBV11-1; DNA: NA; CDR3: CASSLLGEQFFGPGTGGYGYTF
D: TRBD1; size: once; J: TRBJ2-1; V: TRBV5-5; DNA: TGTGCCAGCAGAACGACAGGGACCGACTACAATGAGCAGTTCTTC; CDR3: CASRTTGTDYNEQFF
D: TRBD1; size: NA; J: TRBJ1-4; V: TRBV12-3/TRBV12-4; DNA: TGTGCCAGCTCTACTCCGGGACAGGGGGCGATTAATCATGGAAAACTGTTTTTT; CDR3: CASSTPGQGAINHGKLFF
D: NA; size: NA; J: TRBJ2-1; V: TRBV4-3; DNA: TGCGCCAGCAGCCAAGAGGGCGCGGCGGCGGAGGATGAGCAGTTCTTC; CDR3: CASSQEGAAAEDEQFF
D: TRBD2; size: NA; J: TRBJ2-7; V: TRBV5-1; DNA: TGCGCCAGCAGCTTGAGGCGGGAGCACTACGAGCAGTACTTC; CDR3: CASSLRREHYEQYF
D: TRBD1; size: NA; J: TRBJ2-7; V: TRBV27; DNA: TGTGCCAGCAGTTTATCTGGACAGGGGGTCCACGAGCAGTACTTC; CDR3: CASSLSGQGVHEQYF
D: TRBD1; size: few; J: TRBJ2-4; V: TRBV12-3/TRBV12-4; DNA: TGTGCCAGCAGTAGTTATCCGGGACAGGGAAGAGAAAACATTCAGTACTTC; CDR3: CASSSYPGQGRENIQYF
D: NA; size: once; J: TRBJ2-5; V: TRBV20-1; DNA: TGCAGTGCTGACGACTGGACTAACGGGAGAAGGCGTGGAGAGACCCAGTACTTC; CDR3: CSADDWTNGRRRGETQYF
D: NA; size: NA; J: TRBJ2-5; V: TRBV19; DNA: TGTGCCAGTAGTATCGGACCGAGCCAGACCCAGTACTTC; CDR3: CASSIGPSQTQYF
D: TRBD2; size: NA; J: TRBJ2-5; V: TRBV5-1; DNA: TGCGCCAGCACCACTTGGGTAGCGGGCAATGAGCAGTACTTC; CDR3: CASTTWVAGNEQYF
D: NA; size: NA; J: TRBJ1-2; V: TRBV29-1; DNA: TGCAGCGACTATCAGGGCTATGGCTACACCTTC; CDR3: CSDYQGYGYTF
D: NA; size: few; J: TRBJ1-5; V: TRBV7-4; DNA: TGTGCCAGCAGCTTAATCGCAGGGGAGAAAGTGGATCAGCCCCAGCATTTT; CDR3: CASSLIAGEKVDQPQHF
D: TRBD1; size: NA; J: TRBJ1-1; V: TRBV6-5; DNA: TGTGCCAGCAACGGACCGGGACAGGTGACTGAAGCTTTCTTT; CDR3: CASNGPGQVTEAFF
D: NA; size: NA; J: TRBJ1-1; V: TRBV7-6; DNA: TGTGCCAGCAGCTTAGTGCGTCAGGGAAGAGGCACTGAAGCTTTCTTT; CDR3: CASSLVRQGRGTEAFF
D: NA; size: NA; J: TRBJ2-1; V: TRBV10-3; DNA: TGTGCCATAAAGCCAGGGCAGGGGGGCGCCTACAATGAGCAGTTCTTC; CDR3: CAIKPGQGGAYNEQFF
D: NA; size: NA; J: TRBJ2-7; V: TRBV20-1; DNA: TGCAGTGCTAACGGGAATCAGGGTTCCTACGAGCAGTACTTC; CDR3: CSANGNQGSYEQYF
D: NA; size: NA; J: TRBJ2-2; V: TRBV6-6; DNA: TGTGCCAGCAGTTACTCGAGGGAGGCTGAGCTGTTTTTT; CDR3: CASSYSREAELFF
D: TRBD1; size: few; J: TRBJ1-6; V: TRBV12-3/TRBV12-4; DNA: TGTGCCAGCAGACGGGACAGGGAGAATTCACCCCTCCACTTT; CDR3: CASRRDRENSPLHF
D: NA; size: NA; J: TRBJ2-5; V: TRBV7-9; DNA: TGTGCCAGCAGCTTAGGTAGTTGGGGAGAGACCCGGTACTTC; CDR3: CASSLGSWGETRYF
D: NA; size: NA; J: TRBJ2-4; V: TRBV5-1; DNA: TGCGCCAGCAGCCCGGAGGTCGGTATCGGGAGCAAGGACATTCAGTACTTC; CDR3: CASSPEVGIGSKDIQYF
D: TRBD1; size: NA; J: TRBJ2-5; V: TRBV4-3; DNA: TGCGCCAGCAGCCAAGGCGGACAGGGGGCAGGGGAGACCCAGTACTTC; CDR3: CASSQGGQGAGETQYF
D: TRBD2; size: many; J: TRBJ2-3; V: TRBV28; DNA: TGTGCCAGCAATCTACAGCGGGACGGAGGTTGGACAGATACGCAGTATTTT; CDR3: CASNLQRDGGWTDTQYF
D: NA; size: NA; J: TRBJ2-1; V: TRBV7-9; DNA: TGTGCCGGCAGCCCTCGGACCGGACCCAGTGAGCAGTTCTTC; CDR3: CAGSPRTGPSEQFF
D: NA; size: NA; J: TRBJ2-5; V: TRBV7-9; DNA: TGTGCCAGCAGCTTTGGCGGGCGCTACCAAGAGACCCAGTACTTC; CDR3: CASSFGGRYQETQYF
D: TRBD1; size: NA; J: TRBJ2-5; V: TRBV6-5; DNA: TGTGCCAGCAGTTTCGCAGAGGGGGCCCTGGGGACCCAGTACTTC; CDR3: CASSFAEGALGTQYF
D: NA; size: few; J: TRBJ2-3; V: TRBV7-9; DNA: TGTGCCAGCAGAGAAGCCCTAGCGCTGGGCACAGATACGCAGTATTTT; CDR3: CASREALALGTDTQYF
D: NA; size: few; J: TRBJ2-5; V: TRBV18; DNA: TGTGCCAGCTCATCCGTCGGCGGGTACCAAGAGACCCAGTACTTC; CDR3: CASSSVGGYQETQYF
D: TRBD1; size: many; J: TRBJ1-2; V: TRBV5-1; DNA: TGCGCCAGCAGCACCGGACAGGGCGATGGCTACACCTTC; CDR3: CASSTGQGDGYTF
D: TRBD1; size: NA; J: TRBJ2-7; V: TRBV7-8; DNA: TGTGCCAGCAGCTTATCTGGGACAGTAACCTACGAGCAGTACTTC; CDR3: CASSLSGTVTYEQYF
D: NA; size: NA; J: TRBJ2-3; V: TRBV4-3; DNA: TGCGCCAGCAGCCAAGGCCCCAGGGCTCAAGATACGCAGTATTTT; CDR3: CASSQGPRAQDTQYF
D: NA; size: NA; J: TRBJ1-5; V: TRBV20-1; DNA: TGCAGTGCTAGAGATCGAACAGGGAAATCTGGTCAGCCCCAGCATTTT; CDR3: CSARDRTGKSGQPQHF
D: TRBD2; size: NA; J: TRBJ2-1; V: TRBV12-3/TRBV12-4; DNA: TGTGCCAGCAGTTTCCAGCCAGCGGGAGAGGATGGGCATGAGCAGTTCTTC; CDR3: CASSFQPAGEDGHEQFF
D: NA; size: few; J: TRBJ2-7; V: TRBV9; DNA: TGTGCCAGCAGCGTGACCCCGGACAACTCCTACGAGCAGTACTTC; CDR3: CASSVTPDNSYEQYF
D: NA; size: NA; J: TRBJ2-1; V: TRBV7-2; DNA: TGTGCCAGCAGCTTCGGAGACAGGAGGGGGGAGCAGTTCTTC; CDR3: CASSFGDRRGEQFF
D: TRBD1; size: NA; J: TRBJ2-7; V: TRBV28; DNA: TGTGCCAGCAGCCGATGGACAGGCCGATACGAGCAGTACTTC; CDR3: CASSRWTGRYEQYF
D: NA; size: NA; J: TRBJ2-7; V: TRBV20-1; DNA: TGCAGTGCTAGAGATAGCTATATGGACTACGAGCAGTACTTC; CDR3: CSARDSYMDYEQYF
D: NA; size: few; J: TRBJ2-7; V: TRBV20-1; DNA: TGCAGTGCTATCTTTGGTCTGAGCTCCTACGAGCAGTACTTC; CDR3: CSAIFGLSSYEQYF
D: TRBD1; size: NA; J: TRBJ2-5; V: TRBV11-2; DNA: TGTGCCAGCAGCTTACAGATCCCGGGACAGAAGTCGGGGGAGACCCAGTACTTC; CDR3: CASSLQIPGQKSGETQYF
D: NA; size: NA; J: TRBJ2-5; V: TRBV29-1; DNA: TGCAGCGTTGAAGATCTGTTCGGGGGTGTGGCGGAGACCCAGTACTTC; CDR3: CSVEDLFGGVAETQYF
D: NA; size: once; J: TRBJ2-6; V: TRBV7-3; DNA: TGTGCCAGCAGCTTAGCTACCAGGGCCTCTGGGGCCAACGTCCTGACTTTC; CDR3: CASSLATRASGANVLTF
D: NA; size: few; J: TRBJ2-7; V: TRBV4-2; DNA: TGTGCCAGCAGCCCTCCTGGGGGGAGAACGACCAGCTACGAGCAGTACTTC; CDR3: CASSPPGGRTTSYEQYF
D: NA; size: NA; J: TRBJ2-5; V: TRBV7-9; DNA: TGTGCCAGCAGCTTAGGAGCTTACCAAGAGACCCAGTACTTC; CDR3: CASSLGAYQETQYF
D: NA; size: NA; J: TRBJ2-3; V: TRBV6-5; DNA: TGTGCCAGCAGTTACGGGGCAGACACAGATACGCAGTATTTT; CDR3: CASSYGADTDTQYF